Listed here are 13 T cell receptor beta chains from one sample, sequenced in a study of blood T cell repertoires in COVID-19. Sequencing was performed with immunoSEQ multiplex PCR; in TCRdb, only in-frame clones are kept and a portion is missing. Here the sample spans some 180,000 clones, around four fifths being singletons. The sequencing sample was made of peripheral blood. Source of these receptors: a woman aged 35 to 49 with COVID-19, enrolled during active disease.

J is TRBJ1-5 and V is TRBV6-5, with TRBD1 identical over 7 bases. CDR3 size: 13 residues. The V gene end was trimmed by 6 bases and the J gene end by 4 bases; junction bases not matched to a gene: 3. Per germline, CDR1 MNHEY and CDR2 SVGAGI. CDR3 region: CASRKQGNQPQHF. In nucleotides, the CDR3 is TGTGCCAGCAGGAAACAGGGGAATCAGCCCCAGCATTTT.

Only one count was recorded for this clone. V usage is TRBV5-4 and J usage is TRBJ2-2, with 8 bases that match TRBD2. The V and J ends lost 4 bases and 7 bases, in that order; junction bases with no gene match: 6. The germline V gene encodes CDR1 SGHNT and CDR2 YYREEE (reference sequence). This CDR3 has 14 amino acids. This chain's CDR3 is CASSRGRRSGELFF. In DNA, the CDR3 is TGTGCCAGCAGCCGCGGGAGGCGGAGCGGGGAGCTGTTTTTT. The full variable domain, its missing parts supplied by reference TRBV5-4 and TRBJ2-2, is ETGVTQSPTHLIKTRGQQVTLRCSSQSGHNTVSWYQQALGQGPQFIFQYYREEENGRGNFPPRFSGLQFPNYSSELNVNALELDDSALYLCASSRGRRSGELFFGEGSRLTVL.

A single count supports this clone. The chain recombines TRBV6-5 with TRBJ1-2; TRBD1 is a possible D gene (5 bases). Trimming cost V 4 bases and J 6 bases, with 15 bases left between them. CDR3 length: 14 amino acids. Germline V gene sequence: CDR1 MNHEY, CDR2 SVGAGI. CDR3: CASSLGAGSNGYTF. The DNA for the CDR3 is TGTGCCAGCAGTTTAGGGGCAGGTAGTAATGGCTACACCTTC.

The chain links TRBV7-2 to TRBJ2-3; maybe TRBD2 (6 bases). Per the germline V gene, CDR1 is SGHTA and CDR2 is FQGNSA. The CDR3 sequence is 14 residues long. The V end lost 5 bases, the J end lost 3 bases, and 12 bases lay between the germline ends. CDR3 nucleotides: TGTGCCAGCAGCCGCCGGGACTTTACAGATACGCAGTATTTT. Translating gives CASSRRDFTDTQYF. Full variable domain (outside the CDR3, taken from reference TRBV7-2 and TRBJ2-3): GAGVSQSPSNKVTEKGKDVELRCDPISGHTALYWYRQSLGQGLEFLIYFQGNSAPDKSGLPSDRFSAERTGGSVSTLTIQRTQQEDSAVYLCASSRRDFTDTQYFGPGTRLTVL.

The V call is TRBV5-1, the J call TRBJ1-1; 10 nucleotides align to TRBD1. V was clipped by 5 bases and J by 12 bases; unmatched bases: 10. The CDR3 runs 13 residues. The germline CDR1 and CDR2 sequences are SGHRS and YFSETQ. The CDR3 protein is CASRSGTGATTFF. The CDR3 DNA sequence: TGCGCCAGCAGGTCCGGGACAGGGGCAACAACTTTCTTT. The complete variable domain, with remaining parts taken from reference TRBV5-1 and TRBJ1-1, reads KAGVTQTPRYLIKTRGQQVTLSCSPISGHRSVSWYQQTPGQGLQFLFEYFSETQRNKGNFPGRFSGRQFSNSRSEMNVSTLELGDSALYLCASRSGTGATTFFGQGTRLTVV.

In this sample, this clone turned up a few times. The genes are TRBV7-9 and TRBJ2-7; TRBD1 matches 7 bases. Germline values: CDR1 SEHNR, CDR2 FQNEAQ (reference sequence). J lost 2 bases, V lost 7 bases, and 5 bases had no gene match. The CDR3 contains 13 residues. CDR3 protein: CASTLTGPYEQYF. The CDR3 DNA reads TGTGCCAGCACCCTGACAGGGCCCTACGAGCAGTACTTC.

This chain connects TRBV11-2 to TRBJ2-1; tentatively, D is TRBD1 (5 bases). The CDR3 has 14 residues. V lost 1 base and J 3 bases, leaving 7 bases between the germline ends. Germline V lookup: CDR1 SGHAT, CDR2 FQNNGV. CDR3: CASSLVGDYNEQFF. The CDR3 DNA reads TGTGCCAGCAGCTTAGTAGGGGACTACAATGAGCAGTTCTTC.

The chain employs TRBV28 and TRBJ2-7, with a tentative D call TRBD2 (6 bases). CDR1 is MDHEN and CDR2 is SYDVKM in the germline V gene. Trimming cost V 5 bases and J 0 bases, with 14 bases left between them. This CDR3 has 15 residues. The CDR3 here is CASSPTGGLSYEQYF. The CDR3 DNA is TGTGCCAGCAGTCCCACCGGAGGGCTCTCCTACGAGCAGTACTTC.

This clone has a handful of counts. Written as DNA, the CDR3 is TGTGCCAGCATTACCGGGACAGGGAACACTGAAGCTTTCTTT. It is translated as CASITGTGNTEAFF. This chain connects TRBV6-5 to TRBJ1-1, with 8 bases that match TRBD1. V dropped 7 bases and J dropped 1; count of bases not matched to a gene: 5. The CDR3 is 14 amino acids. Germline CDR1 and CDR2: MNHEY and SVGAGI.

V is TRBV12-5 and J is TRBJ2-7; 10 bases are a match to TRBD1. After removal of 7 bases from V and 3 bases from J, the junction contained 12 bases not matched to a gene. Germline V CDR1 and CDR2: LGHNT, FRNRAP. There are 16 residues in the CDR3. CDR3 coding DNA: TGTGCTAGTGCCTTTATGGACAGGGGGTCTATCTACGAGCAGTACTTC. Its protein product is CASAFMDRGSIYEQYF.

The CDR3 region has the DNA TGTGCCAGCAGTCCACCCGAGAATCTTAATGAGCAGTTCTTC. Its translation: CASSPPENLNEQFF. The chain couples TRBV27 to TRBJ2-1; D uncertain. The CDR3 is 14 amino acids. CDR1 is MNHEY and CDR2 is SMNVEV in the germline V gene (reference sequence). V lost 5 bases, J lost 7 bases, and 15 bases lay in between.

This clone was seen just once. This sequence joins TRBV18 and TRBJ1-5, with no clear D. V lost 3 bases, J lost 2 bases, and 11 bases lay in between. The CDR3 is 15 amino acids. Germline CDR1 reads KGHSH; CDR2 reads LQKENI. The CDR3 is CASSPDEGGNQPQHF. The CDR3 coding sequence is TGTGCCAGCTCACCCGATGAGGGCGGCAATCAGCCCCAGCATTTT.

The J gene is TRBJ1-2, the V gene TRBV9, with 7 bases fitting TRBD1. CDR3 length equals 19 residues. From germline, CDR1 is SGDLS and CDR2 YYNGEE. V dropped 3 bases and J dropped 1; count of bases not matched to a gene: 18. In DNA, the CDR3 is TGTGCCAGCAGCGCAACCCACCGGGACAGCACACCTTATAACTATGGCTACACCTTC. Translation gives CASSATHRDSTPYNYGYTF.